The 4 T cell receptor beta chains given below trace back to one sample, sequenced in a study of T cell responses to AZD1222 COVID-19 vaccine (dated by TCRdb to the early 2020s). Sample time point, as interpreted from the label and publication: baseline before first vaccination. The library was built by means of the immunoSEQ multiplex PCR assay. In its TCRdb copy, this immuneACCESS table keeps in-frame sequences only and misses some clones. Where compared with another copy, unresolved V genes explain less than half of these, and the others have no known cause. The sample includes about 130,000 clones, with over 85% observed a single time. About 3% of the sample lies in the top ten. Sequencing was performed on peripheral blood, taken on day 0 of AZD1222 vaccination. These TCRs come from an adult in good health.

V is TRBV19 and J is TRBJ2-7; tentatively, D is TRBD1 (5 bases). Trimming shortened V by 4 bases and J by 6 bases, and 13 bases separated the two germline ends. Germline CDR1 reads LNHDA; CDR2 reads SQIVND (reference sequence). The CDR3 contains 13 residues. The CDR3 reads CASSNVLRAEQYF. CDR3 in DNA: TGTGCCAGTAGTAATGTTCTCAGGGCCGAGCAGTACTTC.

The chain employs TRBV5-1 and TRBJ2-7; D is ambiguous. Trimming removed 1 base from V and 3 bases from J, with 5 bases in between. Germline V gene lookup returns CDR1 SGHRS and CDR2 YFSETQ. This CDR3 has 12 residues. The CDR3 nucleotides are TGCGCCAGCAGCTTGTACGGCTACGAGCAGTACTTC. This translates into CASSLYGYEQYF.

This chain uses TRBV4-2 with TRBJ2-2; 8 bases agree with TRBD1. CDR3 size: 17 residues. The junction had 7 bases not matched to a gene; V was cut back by 2 bases and J by 2 bases. Per the germline V gene, CDR1 is LGHNA and CDR2 is YNFKEQ. CDR3 in amino acids: CASSQLPGQENTGELFF. In DNA form, the CDR3 reads TGTGCCAGCAGCCAACTACCGGGACAGGAAAACACCGGGGAGCTGTTTTTT.

The chain joins TRBV5-1 to TRBJ1-1; D ambiguous. V was shortened by 0 bases and J by 0 bases, with 12 bases between the two germline ends. CDR3 length: 16 amino acids. Germline V gene lookup returns CDR1 SGHRS and CDR2 YFSETQ. This CDR3 is CASSLARVGLNTEAFF. DNA for the CDR3: TGCGCCAGCAGCTTGGCCCGGGTGGGCTTGAACACTGAAGCTTTCTTT.